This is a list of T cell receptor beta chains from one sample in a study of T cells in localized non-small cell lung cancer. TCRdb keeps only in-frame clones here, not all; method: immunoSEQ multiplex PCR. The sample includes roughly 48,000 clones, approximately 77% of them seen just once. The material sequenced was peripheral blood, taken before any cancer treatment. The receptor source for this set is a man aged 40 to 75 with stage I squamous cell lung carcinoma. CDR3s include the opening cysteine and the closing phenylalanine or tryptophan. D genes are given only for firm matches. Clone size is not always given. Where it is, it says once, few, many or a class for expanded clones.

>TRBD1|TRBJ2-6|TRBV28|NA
TGTGCCAGTGGGACAGGGGGTTCTGGGGCCAACGTCCTGACTTTC
CASGTGGSGANVLTF
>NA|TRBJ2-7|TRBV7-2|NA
TGTGCCAGCAGCTTATTCGCGACCTACGAGCAGTACTTC
CASSLFATYEQYF
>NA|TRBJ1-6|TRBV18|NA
TGTGCCAGCTCACCTGACGACAGCGTGAAAAATTCACCCCTCCACTTT
CASSPDDSVKNSPLHF
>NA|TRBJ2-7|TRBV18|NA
TGTGCCAGCTCACCGTCTAGGGAGCAGTACTTC
CASSPSREQYF
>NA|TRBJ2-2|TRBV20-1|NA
TGCAGTGCTGGCCGCGGGGAGCTGTTTTTT
CSAGRGELFF
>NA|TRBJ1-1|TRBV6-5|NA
TGTGCCAGCTTCGTTAATGGGAACACTGAAGCTTTCTTT
CASFVNGNTEAFF
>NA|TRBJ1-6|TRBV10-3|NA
TGTGCCATCAGTGAGTCGGCGGGGACCCCAGGTGCCCCCCTCCACTTT
CAISESAGTPGAPLHF
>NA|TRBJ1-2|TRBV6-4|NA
TGTGCCAGCAGTGACGCGGGGCTCGACTATGGCTACACCTTC
CASSDAGLDYGYTF
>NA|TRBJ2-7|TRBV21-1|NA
TGTGCCAGCAGCAAGCGACCTAGAGGGTGGGGGGACTACGAGCAGTACTTC
CASSKRPRGWGDYEQYF
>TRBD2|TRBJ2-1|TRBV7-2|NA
TGTGCCAGCAGCTTCGTTGCGGGGGGATTGACCCACAATGAGCAGTTCTTC
CASSFVAGGLTHNEQFF
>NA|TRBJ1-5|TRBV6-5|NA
TGTGCCAGCAGTCAGGGTAGCAATCAGCCCCAGCATTTT
CASSQGSNQPQHF
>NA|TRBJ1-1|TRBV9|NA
TGTGCCAGCAGCGTAGGCGGGACACTTGCCAGTGGAAACACTGAAGCTTTCTTT
CASSVGGTLASGNTEAFF
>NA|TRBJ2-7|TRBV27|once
TGTGCCAGCACGACTGCGGGGACCGAGCAGTACTTC
CASTTAGTEQYF
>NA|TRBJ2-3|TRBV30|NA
TGTGCCTGGGCGGGGCAGGGGAAGCAGTATTTT
CAWAGQGKQYF
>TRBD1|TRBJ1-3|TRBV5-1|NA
TGCGCCAGCAGGAACTGGGACAGCCCCGAAAACACCATATATTTT
CASRNWDSPENTIYF
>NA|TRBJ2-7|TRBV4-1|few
TGCGCCAGCAGCCGGACGACAGGTCCTGAGAGGTCCTACGAGCAGTACTTC
CASSRTTGPERSYEQYF
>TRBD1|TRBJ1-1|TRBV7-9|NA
TGTGCCAGCAACTTCGGGACAGGGGGACACACTGAAGCTTTCTTT
CASNFGTGGHTEAFF
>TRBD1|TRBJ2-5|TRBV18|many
TGTGCCAGCTCACGCGACAGGGGAGAGACCCAGTACTTC
CASSRDRGETQYF
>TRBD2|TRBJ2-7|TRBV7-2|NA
TGTGCCAGCAGCTTAAACCCTACACGGGGGGGCGAGCAGTACTTC
CASSLNPTRGGEQYF
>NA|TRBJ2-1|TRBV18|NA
TGTGCCAGCTCAACCTCCATGGCGAACAATGAGCAGTTCTTC
CASSTSMANNEQFF
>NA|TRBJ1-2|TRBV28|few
TGTGCCAGCAGTCCAGACTTGGACTATGGCTACACCTTC
CASSPDLDYGYTF